These 10 T cell receptor beta chains came from one sample sequenced in a study of neurological immune-mediated disorders (dated 2019 in TCRdb). The sample's time point label, in plain terms: longitudinal time-point 3. Preparation of the library involved 5' RACE. Data came from an Illumina HiSeq 2500. The public reads were quality trimmed at Q25 with fastp and then assembled into clones with MiXCR by TCRdb, keeping productive beta chains. Rows are unified per CDR3 protein, each entry keeping the most common DNA and genes. This sample is represented by 84,000 or so distinct CDR3 sequences; about 4.3% of them were singletons. The top ten hold around 5% of the sample. Sequencing was carried out using PBMCs. These receptors were collected from a woman aged 60-70 years with multiple sclerosis.

This clonotype was seen only a few times. The chain joins TRBV19 to TRBJ1-5, with D possibly TRBD1 on 6 matching bases. The CDR3 runs to 13 residues. V lost 9 bases, J lost 4 bases, and 13 bases lay in between. CDR1 LNHDA and CDR2 SQIVND come from the germline V gene (reference sequence). DNA of the CDR3: TGTGCCAGCAGGCAGGGGAGGAATCAGCCCCAGCATTTT. It yields the protein CASRQGRNQPQHF. The full variable domain, with the rest looked up from reference TRBV19 and TRBJ1-5, is DGGITQSPKYLFRKEGQNVTLSCEQNLNHDAMYWYRQDPGQGLRLIYYSQIVNDFQKGDIAEGYSVSREKKESFPLTVTSAQKNPTAFYLCASRQGRNQPQHFGDGTRLSIL.

At least ten counts were recorded for this clonotype. The rearrangement joins TRBV7-9 to TRBJ2-1; D may be TRBD2 (5 bases). The CDR3 has 14 residues. Trimming shortened V by 3 bases and J by 10 bases, and 16 bases separated the two germline ends. Germline V gene lookup returns CDR1 SEHNR and CDR2 FQNEAQ (reference sequence). In DNA, the CDR3 is TGTGCCAGCAGCTTCCCTCCCGGGATTTGGGAGCAGTTCTTC. As protein: CASSFPPGIWEQFF.

This clonotype showed up many times. This chain's CDR3 is CASSFTGTANTEAFF. The DNA of the CDR3 is TGCGCCAGCAGCTTCACCGGGACAGCGAACACTGAAGCTTTCTTT. The V call is TRBV5-1, the J call TRBJ1-1; 7 nucleotides match TRBD1. CDR1 is SGHRS and CDR2 is YFSETQ in the germline V gene. V trimming: 2 bases; J trimming: 1 base; junction bases outside the gene matches: 5. This CDR3 has 15 residues.

This clonotype was recorded at least ten times. The chain links TRBV29-1 to TRBJ2-1; D is possibly TRBD2 (6 bases). The CDR3 length is 13 residues. The V gene's germline CDR1 is SQVTM and CDR2 ANQGSEA. V was shortened by 6 bases and J by 4 bases, with 13 bases between the two germline ends. The CDR3 reads CSVHPGVYNEQFF. For the CDR3, the DNA is TGCAGCGTCCACCCGGGGGTTTACAATGAGCAGTTCTTC.

This clonotype was detected ten times or more. The chain combines TRBV15 with TRBJ1-1; the D is unclear. Germline values: CDR1 LNHNV, CDR2 YYDKDF (reference sequence). CDR3 size: 13 residues. V lost 3 bases and J 0 bases, leaving 5 bases between the germline ends. CDR3 loop: CATSSRMNTEAFF. The CDR3 DNA reads TGTGCCACCAGCAGCCGGATGAACACTGAAGCTTTCTTT.

This clonotype appeared many times. The V gene is TRBV29-1, the J gene TRBJ1-1; D gene ambiguous. Trimming removed 7 bases from V and 0 bases from J, with 9 bases in between. Germline V gene data show CDR1 as SQVTM and CDR2 as ANQGSEA. CDR3 length equals 12 residues. The CDR3 DNA sequence: TGCAGCGCCACTCCGATGAACACTGAAGCTTTCTTT. Encoded protein: CSATPMNTEAFF.

Concerning this clonotype: A much larger clonotype is one base distant, so this may be a read error. The chain is built from TRBV12-3 or TRBV12-4 and TRBJ2-7; no clear D. The CDR3 is made up of 16 amino acids. With 6 bases removed from V and 0 bases from J, the gap between germline ends came to 18 bases. In DNA, the CDR3 is TGTGCCAGCAGAGGGTTCTCCATGACGGCCTCCTACGAGCAGTACTTC. Protein sequence: CASRGFSMTASYEQYF.

This clonotype occurred many times. This chain links TRBV27 with TRBJ1-2; a possible D gene is TRBD1 (5 bases). The V and J ends lost 2 bases and 8 bases respectively, with 18 bases between them. Germline-derived CDR1 and CDR2 are MNHEY and SMNVEV (reference sequence). This CDR3 is 15 amino acids long. The CDR3 bases are TGTGCCAGCAGTTTAGGTTGGCAGGCGGGGGAGGGCTACACCTTC. This translates into CASSLGWQAGEGYTF.

This clonotype was seen many times. Relative to the germline gene, one junction end is altered; a read error may explain this. J is TRBJ2-2 and V is TRBV28; D not certain. CDR1 is MDHEN, CDR2 SYDVKM, per germline. The CDR3 extends over 14 amino acids. The CDR3 loop is CAGRGRVDTGELFF. The CDR3 DNA reads as TGTGCCGGCAGAGGTAGGGTCGACACCGGGGAGCTGTTTTTT.

This clonotype was seen ten or more times. V and J are TRBV24-1 and TRBJ2-1, with D perhaps being TRBD1 or TRBD2 (6 bases each). Per the germline V gene, CDR1 is KGHDR and CDR2 is SFDVKD. The V and J ends lost 2 bases and 7 bases respectively, with 20 bases between them. This CDR3 region has 17 residues. CDR3 loop: CATSDSGSGGPLNEQFF. DNA of the CDR3: TGTGCCACCAGTGATTCCGGTTCCGGGGGCCCCTTAAATGAGCAGTTCTTC.